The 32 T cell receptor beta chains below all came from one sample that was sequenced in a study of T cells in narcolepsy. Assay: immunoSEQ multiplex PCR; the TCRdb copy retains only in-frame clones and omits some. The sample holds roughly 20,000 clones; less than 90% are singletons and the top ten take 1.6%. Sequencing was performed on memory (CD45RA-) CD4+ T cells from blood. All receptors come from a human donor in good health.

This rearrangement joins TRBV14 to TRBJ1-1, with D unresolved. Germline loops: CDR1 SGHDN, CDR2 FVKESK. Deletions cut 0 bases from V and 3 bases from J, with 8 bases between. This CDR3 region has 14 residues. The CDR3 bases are TGTGCCAGCAGCCAAGAGATTTTCGACACTGAAGCTTTCTTT. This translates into CASSQEIFDTEAFF.

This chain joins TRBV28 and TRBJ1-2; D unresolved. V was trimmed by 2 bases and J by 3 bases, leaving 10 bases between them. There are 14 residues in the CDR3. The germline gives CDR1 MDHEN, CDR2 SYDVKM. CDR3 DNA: TGTGCCAGCAGTTTACTACCAGGAGACTATGGCTACACCTTC. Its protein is CASSLLPGDYGYTF.

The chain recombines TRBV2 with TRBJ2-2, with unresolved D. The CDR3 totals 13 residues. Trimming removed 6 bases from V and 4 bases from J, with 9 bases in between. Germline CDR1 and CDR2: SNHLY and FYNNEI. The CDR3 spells CASRGRATGELFF. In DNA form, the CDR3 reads TGTGCCAGCAGAGGTCGGGCCACCGGGGAGCTGTTTTTT.

CDR3 residues: CASSRDRAGELFF. DNA for the CDR3: TGTGCCAGCAGCCGGGATAGGGCCGGGGAGCTGTTTTTT. V gene TRBV5-4 combines with J gene TRBJ2-2; TRBD2 is a possible D gene (5 bases). In germline, CDR1 is SGHNT, CDR2 YYREEE (reference sequence). CDR3 length equals 13 residues. V dropped 4 bases and J dropped 6 bases, with 10 bases sitting between them.

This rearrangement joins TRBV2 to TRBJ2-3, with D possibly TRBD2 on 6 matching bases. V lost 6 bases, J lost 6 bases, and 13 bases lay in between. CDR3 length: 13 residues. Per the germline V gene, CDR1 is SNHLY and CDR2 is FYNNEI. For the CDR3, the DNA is TGTGCCAGCAGCCGGACTACGTTGGATACGCAGTATTTT. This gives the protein CASSRTTLDTQYF.

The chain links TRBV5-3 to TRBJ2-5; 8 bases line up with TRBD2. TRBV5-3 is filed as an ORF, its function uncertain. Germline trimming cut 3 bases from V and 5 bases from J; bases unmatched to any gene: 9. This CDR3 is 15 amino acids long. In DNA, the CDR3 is TGTGCCAGAAGCTCGAGCGGGAGATGGGGGGAGACCCAGTACTTC. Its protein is CARSSSGRWGETQYF.

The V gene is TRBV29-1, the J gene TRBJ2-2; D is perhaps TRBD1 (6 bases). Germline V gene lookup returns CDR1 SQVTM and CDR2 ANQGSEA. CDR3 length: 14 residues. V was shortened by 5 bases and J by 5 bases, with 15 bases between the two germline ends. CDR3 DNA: TGCAGCGTTCGGACAGCCGTAGGGACCGGGGAGCTGTTTTTT. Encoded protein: CSVRTAVGTGELFF.

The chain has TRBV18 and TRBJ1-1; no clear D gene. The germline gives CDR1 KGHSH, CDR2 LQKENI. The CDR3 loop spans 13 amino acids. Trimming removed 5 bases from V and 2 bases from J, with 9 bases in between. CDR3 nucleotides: TGTGCCAGCTCAGTATCGGAAAACACTGAAGCTTTCTTT. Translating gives CASSVSENTEAFF.

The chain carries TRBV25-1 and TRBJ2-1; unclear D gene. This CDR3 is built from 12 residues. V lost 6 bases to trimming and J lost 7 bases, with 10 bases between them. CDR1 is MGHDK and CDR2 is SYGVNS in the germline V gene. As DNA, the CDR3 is TGTGCCAGCAGCCCCCTGACGAATGAGCAGTTCTTC. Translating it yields CASSPLTNEQFF.

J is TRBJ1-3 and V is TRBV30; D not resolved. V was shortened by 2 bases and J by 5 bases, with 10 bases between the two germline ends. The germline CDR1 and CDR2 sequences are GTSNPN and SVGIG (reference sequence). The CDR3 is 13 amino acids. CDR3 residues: CAWSQNGRNTIYF. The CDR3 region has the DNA TGTGCCTGGAGTCAGAATGGCAGAAACACCATATATTTT.

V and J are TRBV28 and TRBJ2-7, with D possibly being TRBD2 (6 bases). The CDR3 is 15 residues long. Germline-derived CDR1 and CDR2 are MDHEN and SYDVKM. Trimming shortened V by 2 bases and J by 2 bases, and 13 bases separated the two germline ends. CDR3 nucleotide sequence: TGTGCCAGCAGTTTAACGGGGGTTAGGACCTACGAGCAGTACTTC. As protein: CASSLTGVRTYEQYF.

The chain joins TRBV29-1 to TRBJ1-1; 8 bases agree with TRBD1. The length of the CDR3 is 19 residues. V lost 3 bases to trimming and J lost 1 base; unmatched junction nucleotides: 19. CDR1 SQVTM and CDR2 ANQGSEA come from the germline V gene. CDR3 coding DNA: TGCAGCGTTGATGGGGACGCCGGACAGGGAGGTGGTTCGAACACTGAAGCTTTCTTT. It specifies CSVDGDAGQGGGSNTEAFF. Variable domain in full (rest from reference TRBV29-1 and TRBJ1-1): SAVISQKPSRDICQRGTSLTIQCQVDSQVTMMFWYRQQPGQSLTLIATANQGSEATYESGFVIDKFPISRPNLTFSTLTVSNMSPEDSSIYLCSVDGDAGQGGGSNTEAFFGQGTRLTVV.

The CDR3 sequence: CASSLNSGPDTQYF. The DNA for the CDR3 is TGTGCCAGCAGCTTGAACTCGGGGCCAGATACGCAGTATTTT. The chain has TRBV7-2 and TRBJ2-3; tentatively, D is TRBD1 or TRBD2 (5 bases each). The V end lost 3 bases, the J end lost 4 bases, and 11 bases lay between the germline ends. This CDR3 has 14 residues. Germline V gives CDR1 SGHTA, CDR2 FQGNSA. The full variable domain, rest sourced from reference TRBV7-2 and TRBJ2-3, is GAGVSQSPSNKVTEKGKDVELRCDPISGHTALYWYRQSLGQGLEFLIYFQGNSAPDKSGLPSDRFSAERTGGSVSTLTIQRTQQEDSAVYLCASSLNSGPDTQYFGPGTRLTVL.

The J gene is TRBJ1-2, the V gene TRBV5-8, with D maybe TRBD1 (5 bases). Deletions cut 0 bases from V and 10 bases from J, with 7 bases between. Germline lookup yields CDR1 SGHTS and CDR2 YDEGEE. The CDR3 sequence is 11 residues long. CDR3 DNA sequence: TGTGCCAGCAGCTTGGGCAGGGCCTACACCTTC. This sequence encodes CASSLGRAYTF.

The CDR3 nucleotides read TGTGCCAGCAGTTCTACAGAATCCCCCTATAATTCACCCCTCCACTTT. This gives the protein CASSSTESPYNSPLHF. V usage is TRBV25-1 and J usage is TRBJ1-6, with unresolved D. Germline loops: CDR1 MGHDK, CDR2 SYGVNS. Trimming stripped 5 bases from V and 2 bases from J, with 13 bases between. The length of the CDR3 is 16 residues.

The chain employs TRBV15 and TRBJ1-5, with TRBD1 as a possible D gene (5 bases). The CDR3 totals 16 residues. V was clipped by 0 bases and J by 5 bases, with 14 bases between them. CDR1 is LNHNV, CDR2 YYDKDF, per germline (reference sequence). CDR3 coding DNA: TGTGCCACCAGCAGAGACCTCGGGGGACTCCATCAGCCCCAGCATTTT. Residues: CATSRDLGGLHQPQHF. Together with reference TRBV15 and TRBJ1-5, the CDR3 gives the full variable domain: DAMVIQNPRYQVTQFGKPVTLSCSQTLNHNVMYWYQQKSSQAPKLLFHYYDKDFNNEADTPDNFQSRRPNTSFCFLDIRSPGLGDTAMYLCATSRDLGGLHQPQHFGDGTRLSIL.

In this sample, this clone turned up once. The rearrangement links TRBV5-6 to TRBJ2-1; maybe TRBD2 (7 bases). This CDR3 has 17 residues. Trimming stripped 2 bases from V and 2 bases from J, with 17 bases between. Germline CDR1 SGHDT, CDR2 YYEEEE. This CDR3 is CASSFFARGPPYNEQFF. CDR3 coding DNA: TGTGCCAGCAGCTTTTTTGCGCGGGGGCCTCCCTACAATGAGCAGTTCTTC. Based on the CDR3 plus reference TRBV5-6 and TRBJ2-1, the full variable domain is DAGVTQSPTHLIKTRGQQVTLRCSPKSGHDTVSWYQQALGQGPQFIFQYYEEEERQRGNFPDRFSGHQFPNYSSELNVNALLLGDSALYLCASSFFARGPPYNEQFFGPGTRLTVL.

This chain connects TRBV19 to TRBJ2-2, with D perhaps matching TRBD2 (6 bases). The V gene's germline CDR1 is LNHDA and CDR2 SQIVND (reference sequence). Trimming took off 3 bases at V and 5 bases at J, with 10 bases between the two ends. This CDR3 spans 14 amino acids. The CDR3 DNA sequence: TGTGCCAGTAGTATGACTAGTCAGACCGGGGAGCTGTTTTTT. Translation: CASSMTSQTGELFF.

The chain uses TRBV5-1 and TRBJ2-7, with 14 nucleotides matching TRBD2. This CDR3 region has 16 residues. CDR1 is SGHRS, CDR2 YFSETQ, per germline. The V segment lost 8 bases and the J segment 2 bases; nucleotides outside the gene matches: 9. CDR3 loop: CASHYGTSGGTYEQYF. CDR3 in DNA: TGCGCCAGTCACTATGGGACTAGCGGGGGCACCTACGAGCAGTACTTC.

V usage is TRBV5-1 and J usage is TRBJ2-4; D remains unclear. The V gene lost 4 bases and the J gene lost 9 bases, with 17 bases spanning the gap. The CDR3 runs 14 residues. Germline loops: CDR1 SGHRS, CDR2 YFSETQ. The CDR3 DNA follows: TGCGCCAGCAGCACTGGACGGAGCATGAGCATTCAGTACTTC. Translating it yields CASSTGRSMSIQYF.

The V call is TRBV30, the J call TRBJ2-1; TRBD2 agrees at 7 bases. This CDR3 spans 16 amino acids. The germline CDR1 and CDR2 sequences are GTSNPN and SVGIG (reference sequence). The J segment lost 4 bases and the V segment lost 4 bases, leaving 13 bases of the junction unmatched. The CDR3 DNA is TGTGCCTGGACCTCACCGCGGGGGAGGTTTTACAATGAGCAGTTCTTC. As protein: CAWTSPRGRFYNEQFF.

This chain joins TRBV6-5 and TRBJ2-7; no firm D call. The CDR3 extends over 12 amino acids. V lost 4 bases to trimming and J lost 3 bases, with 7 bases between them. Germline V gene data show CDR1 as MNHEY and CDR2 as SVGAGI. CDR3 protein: CASSSNSYEQYF. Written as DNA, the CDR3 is TGTGCCAGCAGTTCTAACAGCTACGAGCAGTACTTC.

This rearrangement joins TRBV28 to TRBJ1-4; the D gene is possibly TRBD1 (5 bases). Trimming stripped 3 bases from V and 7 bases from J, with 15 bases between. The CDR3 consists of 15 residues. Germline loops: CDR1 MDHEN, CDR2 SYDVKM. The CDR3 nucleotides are TGTGCCAGCAGTTTCCAGGGCTCTCATACTGAAAAACTGTTTTTT. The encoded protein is CASSFQGSHTEKLFF.

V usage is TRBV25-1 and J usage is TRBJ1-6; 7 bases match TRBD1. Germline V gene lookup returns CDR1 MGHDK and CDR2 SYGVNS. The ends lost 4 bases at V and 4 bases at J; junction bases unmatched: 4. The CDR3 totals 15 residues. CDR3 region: CASSGGQEYNSPLHF. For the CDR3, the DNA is TGTGCCAGCAGTGGCGGACAGGAGTATAATTCACCCCTCCACTTT. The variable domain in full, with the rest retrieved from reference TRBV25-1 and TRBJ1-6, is EADIYQTPRYLVIGTGKKITLECSQTMGHDKMYWYQQDPGMELHLIHYSYGVNSTEKGDLSSESTVSRIRTEHFPLTLESARPSHTSQYLCASSGGQEYNSPLHFGNGTRLTVT.

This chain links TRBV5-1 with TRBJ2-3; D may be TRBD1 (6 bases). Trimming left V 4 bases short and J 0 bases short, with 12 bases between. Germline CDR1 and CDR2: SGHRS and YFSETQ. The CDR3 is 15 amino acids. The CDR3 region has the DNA TGCGCCAGCAGCCCTGGGACACATAGCACAGATACGCAGTATTTT. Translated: CASSPGTHSTDTQYF.

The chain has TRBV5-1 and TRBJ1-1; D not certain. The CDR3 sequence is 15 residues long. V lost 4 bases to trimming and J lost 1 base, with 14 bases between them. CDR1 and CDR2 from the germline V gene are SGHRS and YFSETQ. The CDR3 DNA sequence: TGCGCCAGCAGCGTATCAAACACAGCGAACACTGAAGCTTTCTTT. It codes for CASSVSNTANTEAFF.

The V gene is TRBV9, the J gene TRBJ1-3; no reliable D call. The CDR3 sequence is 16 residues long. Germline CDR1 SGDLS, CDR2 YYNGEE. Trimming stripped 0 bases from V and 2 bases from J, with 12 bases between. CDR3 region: CASSVDGVGPGNTIYF. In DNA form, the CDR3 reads TGTGCCAGCAGCGTAGATGGAGTAGGCCCTGGAAACACCATATATTTT.

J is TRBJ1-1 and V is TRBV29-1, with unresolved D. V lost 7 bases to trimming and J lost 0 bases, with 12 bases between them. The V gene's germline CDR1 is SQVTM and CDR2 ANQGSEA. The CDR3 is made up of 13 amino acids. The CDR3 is CSAQGLLNTEAFF. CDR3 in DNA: TGCAGCGCCCAAGGGCTGCTGAACACTGAAGCTTTCTTT.

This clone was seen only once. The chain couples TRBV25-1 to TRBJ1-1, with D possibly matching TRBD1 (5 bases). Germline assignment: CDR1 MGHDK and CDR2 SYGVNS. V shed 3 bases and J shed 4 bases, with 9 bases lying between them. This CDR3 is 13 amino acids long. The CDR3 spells CASSEEGITEAFF. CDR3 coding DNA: TGTGCCAGCAGTGAGGAGGGGATCACTGAAGCTTTCTTT.

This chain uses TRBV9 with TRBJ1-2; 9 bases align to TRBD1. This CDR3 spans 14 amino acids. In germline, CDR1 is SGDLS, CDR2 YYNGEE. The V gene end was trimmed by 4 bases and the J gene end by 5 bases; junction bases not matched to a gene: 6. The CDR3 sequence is CASSKGQGSYGYTF. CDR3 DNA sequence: TGTGCCAGCAGCAAGGGACAGGGATCTTATGGCTACACCTTC.

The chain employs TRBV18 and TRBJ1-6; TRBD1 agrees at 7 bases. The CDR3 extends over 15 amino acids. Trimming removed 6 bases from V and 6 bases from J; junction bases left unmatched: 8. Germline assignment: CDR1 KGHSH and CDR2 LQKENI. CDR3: CASSMSGQRNSPLHF. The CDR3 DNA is TGTGCCAGCTCCATGTCGGGACAGCGTAATTCACCCCTCCACTTT. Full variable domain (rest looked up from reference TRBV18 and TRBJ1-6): NAGVMQNPRHLVRRRGQEARLRCSPMKGHSHVYWYRQLPEEGLKFMVYLQKENIIDESGMPKERFSAEFPKEGPSILRIQQVVRGDSAAYFCASSMSGQRNSPLHFGNGTRLTVT.

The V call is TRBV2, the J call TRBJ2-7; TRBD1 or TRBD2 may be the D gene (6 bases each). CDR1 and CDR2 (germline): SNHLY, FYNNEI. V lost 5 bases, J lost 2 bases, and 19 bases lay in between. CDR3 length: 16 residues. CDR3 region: CASSPDGGGVTYEQYF. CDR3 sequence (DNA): TGTGCCAGCAGTCCCGATGGGGGCGGGGTTACCTACGAGCAGTACTTC.